This passage covers 14 T cell receptor beta chains from one sample sequenced in a study of CD4+ T cells in melanoma. Assay: immunoSEQ multiplex PCR; the TCRdb copy retains only in-frame clones and omits some. This table holds approximately 15,000 clones, about 66% found once. Sequences were obtained from cells from a culture (not recorded whether cultured in vitro). The receptors here all came from a human donor with melanoma.

This clone was detected a few times. The chain combines TRBV29-1 with TRBJ1-2, with 7 bases matching TRBD1. Germline assignment: CDR1 SQVTM and CDR2 ANQGSEA. Trimming took 4 bases from V and 6 from J; bases not matched to a gene: 8. This CDR3 is built from 13 residues. For the CDR3, the DNA is TGCAGCGTTGCACCGGGACAGAAAGATGGCTACACCTTC. It is translated as CSVAPGQKDGYTF.

The V and J genes are TRBV7-2 and TRBJ1-2, with D perhaps TRBD1 (5 bases). Germline CDR1 is SGHTA and CDR2 is FQGNSA. Between the trimmed V and J ends, which lost 6 bases and 4 bases, there was a span of 12 bases. The CDR3 loop spans 13 amino acids. The DNA of the CDR3 is TGTGCCAGCAGTTTCCGGGGCGCCTATGGCTACACCTTC. Its protein product is CASSFRGAYGYTF. Supplemented by reference TRBV7-2 and TRBJ1-2, the full variable domain reads GAGVSQSPSNKVTEKGKDVELRCDPISGHTALYWYRQSLGQGLEFLIYFQGNSAPDKSGLPSDRFSAERTGGSVSTLTIQRTQQEDSAVYLCASSFRGAYGYTFGSGTRLTVV.

V is TRBV11-2 and J is TRBJ2-3; TRBD1 or TRBD2 may be the D gene (5 bases each). V shed 8 bases and J shed 6 bases, with 21 bases lying between them. The length of the CDR3 is 15 residues. Looked up from germline, CDR1 is SGHAT and CDR2 is FQNNGV. CDR3 nucleotide sequence: TGTGCCAGCGCCTCAACCAGGGCAGGGACGGATACGCAGTATTTT. This gives the protein CASASTRAGTDTQYF.

The chain is built from TRBV6-4 and TRBJ2-1, with TRBD2 matching over 9 bases. With 9 bases clipped from V and 2 bases from J, the junction kept 11 bases outside the gene matches. Germline V gene lookup returns CDR1 MRHNA and CDR2 SNTAGT. The CDR3 length is 16 residues. Here the CDR3 DNA reads TGTGCCAGTGCCGGACTAAGCGGGGGGCCCTACAATGAGCAGTTCTTC. Translation gives CASAGLSGGPYNEQFF.

This clone was observed a few times. V usage is TRBV9 and J usage is TRBJ1-1, with D unresolved. From germline, CDR1 is SGDLS and CDR2 YYNGEE. This CDR3 region has 15 residues. V was cut by 3 bases and J by 6 bases, with 18 bases left in between. The CDR3 here is CASSGHPSQYAEAFF. CDR3 DNA: TGTGCCAGCAGCGGTCATCCTAGTCAGTACGCTGAAGCTTTCTTT.

The chain uses TRBV7-2 and TRBJ1-2; no definite D call. CDR3 length: 14 residues. Trimming cost V 4 bases and J 7 bases, with 16 bases left between them. CDR1 SGHTA and CDR2 FQGNSA come from the germline V gene. CDR3 residues: CASSSPLGRTGYTF. CDR3 nucleotide sequence: TGTGCCAGCAGCTCCCCACTAGGAAGGACTGGCTACACCTTC.

This chain uses TRBV6-6 with TRBJ1-1, with D tentatively TRBD1 (5 bases). The CDR3 consists of 14 residues. The V gene's germline CDR1 is MNHNY and CDR2 SVGAGI (reference sequence). V was clipped by 9 bases and J by 1 base, with 15 bases between them. CDR3 protein: CASLYRMGNTEAFF. CDR3 DNA sequence: TGTGCCAGTCTTTACAGGATGGGGAACACTGAAGCTTTCTTT.

The chain employs TRBV5-4 and TRBJ2-7, with 13 bases identical to TRBD2. This CDR3 comprises 16 residues. V lost 2 bases to trimming and J lost 2 bases; unmatched junction nucleotides: 4. Germline CDR1 is SGHNT and CDR2 is YYREEE (reference sequence). The CDR3 region is CASSLGLAGAAYEQYF. The CDR3 nucleotides read TGTGCCAGCAGCTTAGGACTAGCGGGGGCCGCCTACGAGCAGTACTTC.

This clone was observed a few times. The rearrangement joins TRBV9 to TRBJ2-7, with 8 bases aligning to TRBD2. The ends lost 4 bases at V and 3 bases at J; junction bases unmatched: 24. The germline CDR1 and CDR2 sequences are SGDLS and YYNGEE. The CDR3 contains 20 residues. CDR3 nucleotides: TGTGCCAGCAGCCGGGGATGGGGTGGTAGCGGGATTCCGAGTCTCTACGAGCAGTACTTC. Translated, it gives CASSRGWGGSGIPSLYEQYF.

V and J are TRBV6-1 and TRBJ1-4; 7 bases map to TRBD1. The CDR3 has 15 amino acids. Trimming took 9 bases from V and 3 from J; bases not matched to a gene: 10. Germline V gives CDR1 MNHNS, CDR2 SASEGT. CDR3 sequence reads: CASRQGNSANEKLFF. CDR3 nucleotides: TGTGCCAGTAGACAGGGTAACTCGGCTAATGAAAAACTGTTTTTT.

This clone was found a few times. This chain connects TRBV19 to TRBJ1-5; D is perhaps TRBD1 (5 bases). CDR1 and CDR2 from the germline V gene are LNHDA and SQIVND (reference sequence). The CDR3 consists of 12 residues. Trimming cost V 3 bases and J 7 bases, with 7 bases left between them. The CDR3 DNA is TGTGCCAGTAGTATCCGGGGCCAGCCCCAGCATTTT. Amino acid sequence: CASSIRGQPQHF.

The rearrangement links TRBV9 to TRBJ2-3, with D tentatively TRBD2 (7 bases). CDR3 length: 15 amino acids. Germline V gene sequence: CDR1 SGDLS, CDR2 YYNGEE. V lost 2 bases to trimming and J lost 3 bases, with 13 bases between them. In nucleotides, the CDR3 is TGTGCCAGCAGCGTCCAACAGGGAGGGACAGATACGCAGTATTTT. Its translation is CASSVQQGGTDTQYF.

This CDR3 is CASSMQGTNQPQHF. For the CDR3, the DNA is TGCGCCAGCAGCATGCAGGGAACTAATCAGCCCCAGCATTTT. The chain combines TRBV10-2 with TRBJ1-5, with D possibly matching TRBD1 (5 bases). From germline, CDR1 is WSHSY and CDR2 SAAADI. The CDR3 has 14 residues. V dropped 6 bases and J dropped 4 bases, with 13 bases sitting between them.

This sequence joins TRBV6-5 and TRBJ1-2; D may be TRBD1 (6 bases). From germline, CDR1 is MNHEY and CDR2 SVGAGI. The CDR3 has 16 residues. Trimming removed 2 bases at V and 7 bases at J, with 20 bases between. The CDR3 spells CASSYHSKGGGVGYTF. The CDR3 DNA follows: TGTGCCAGCAGTTACCATAGTAAAGGGGGAGGAGTTGGCTACACCTTC.